These 23 T cell receptor beta chains were sequenced from one sample in a study of T cell responses to AZD1222 COVID-19 vaccine. TCRdb's copy holds only in-frame clones and misses some; the assay was immunoSEQ multiplex PCR. The sample includes about 70,000 clones, 83% of them seen just once. The sample was peripheral blood, taken 28 days after the second AZD1222 dose. The receptor set was obtained from an adult who received the AZD1222 COVID-19 vaccine.

The rearrangement links TRBV7-9 to TRBJ2-6; TRBD1 might be the D (6 bases). The V end was cut by 8 bases, the J end by 3 bases, with 20 bases between. The CDR3 is 17 amino acids. Germline loops: CDR1 SEHNR, CDR2 FQNEAQ (reference sequence). CDR3 nucleotide sequence: TGTGCCAGCCGTCGAGGGGGTGCATTGGGTGGGGCCAACGTCCTGACTTTC. Encoded protein: CASRRGGALGGANVLTF.

The rearrangement joins TRBV19 to TRBJ2-7, with D unclear. This CDR3 spans 15 amino acids. V gave up 3 bases and J gave up 2 bases, with 14 bases separating them. Germline V CDR1 and CDR2: LNHDA, SQIVND (reference sequence). The DNA for the CDR3 is TGTGCCAGTAGTATTATGGGGTATGGCCCCTACGAGCAGTACTTC. As protein: CASSIMGYGPYEQYF.

This clone has only a few counts. The rearrangement links TRBV5-4 to TRBJ1-2; possible D gene TRBD1, 6 bases. V dropped 1 base and J dropped 6 bases, with 10 bases sitting between them. The length of the CDR3 is 13 residues. In germline, CDR1 is SGHNT, CDR2 YYREEE (reference sequence). The CDR3 is CASSLSGDHGYTF. The CDR3 bases are TGTGCCAGCAGCTTGTCAGGGGACCATGGCTACACCTTC.

The J gene is TRBJ1-1, the V gene TRBV5-1; TRBD1 might be the D (6 bases). CDR3 length: 14 amino acids. The germline V and J ends were trimmed by 4 bases and 5 bases, with 15 bases remaining between them. Germline CDR1 and CDR2: SGHRS and YFSETQ. CDR3 sequence: CASSLQGGRTEAFF. The CDR3 nucleotides are TGCGCCAGCAGCCTACAGGGAGGACGGACTGAAGCTTTCTTT.

This clone was seen just once. The chain combines TRBV4-2 with TRBJ1-2; no clear D. The V and J ends lost 1 base and 4 bases respectively, with 10 bases between them. The CDR3 loop spans 14 amino acids. Germline V gives CDR1 LGHNA, CDR2 YNFKEQ. CDR3 sequence (DNA): TGTGCCAGCAGCCAAGTGGGAGGTACCTATGGCTACACCTTC. Protein sequence: CASSQVGGTYGYTF.

The chain recombines TRBV27 with TRBJ1-2, with TRBD1 identical over 7 bases. There are 16 residues in the CDR3. Germline values: CDR1 MNHEY, CDR2 SMNVEV (reference sequence). J lost 0 bases, V lost 3 bases, and 7 bases had no gene match. The CDR3 protein is CASSFSGGEANYGYTF. As DNA, the CDR3 is TGTGCCAGCAGTTTCTCAGGGGGAGAGGCTAACTATGGCTACACCTTC.

The chain employs TRBV4-3 and TRBJ2-1, with 11 bases matching TRBD1. The CDR3 consists of 17 residues. V lost 3 bases and J lost 6; bases outside the gene matches: 10. CDR1 and CDR2 (germline): LGHNA, YSLEER. The CDR3 DNA follows: TGCGCCAGCAGCCAGAAGGTACCCGGGACAGGGGGCAATGAGCAGTTCTTC. Its translation: CASSQKVPGTGGNEQFF.

The rearrangement joins TRBV27 to TRBJ2-7, with TRBD1 matching 9 bases. After removal of 5 bases from V and 6 bases from J, the junction contained 11 bases not matched to a gene. The germline gives CDR1 MNHEY, CDR2 SMNVEV (reference sequence). CDR3 length: 15 residues. The CDR3 nucleotides read TGTGCCAGCAGTGCGGGGAGGGACAGGGCGGTCGAGCAGTACTTC. Translated, it gives CASSAGRDRAVEQYF.

The V call is TRBV11-2, the J call TRBJ2-2; 10 bases are shared with TRBD2. V trimming: 3 bases; J trimming: 1 base; junction bases outside the gene matches: 2. Germline CDR1 reads SGHAT; CDR2 reads FQNNGV. The CDR3 has 16 amino acids. Written as DNA, the CDR3 is TGTGCCAGCAGCTTGTTAGCGGGGGGGAACACCGGGGAGCTGTTTTTT. Translated: CASSLLAGGNTGELFF. Full variable domain (outside the CDR3, taken from reference TRBV11-2 and TRBJ2-2): EAGVAQSPRYKIIEKRQSVAFWCNPISGHATLYWYQQILGQGPKLLIQFQNNGVVDDSQLPKDRFSAERLKGVDSTLKIQPAKLEDSAVYLCASSLLAGGNTGELFFGEGSRLTVL.

The rearrangement links TRBV13 to TRBJ1-1; D remains unclear. V shed 8 bases and J shed 4 bases, with 14 bases lying between them. CDR1 is PRHDT, CDR2 FYEKMQ, per germline (reference sequence). The CDR3 length is 13 residues. The CDR3 sequence is CASGKGGFTEAFF. Written as DNA, the CDR3 is TGTGCCAGCGGTAAGGGTGGGTTCACTGAAGCTTTCTTT. Combining the CDR3 with reference TRBV13 and TRBJ1-1 gives the whole variable domain AAGVIQSPRHLIKEKRETATLKCYPIPRHDTVYWYQQGPGQDPQFLISFYEKMQSDKGSIPDRFSAQQFSDYHSELNMSSLELGDSALYFCASGKGGFTEAFFGQGTRLTVV.

The chain combines TRBV7-9 with TRBJ2-5; 7 bases line up with TRBD1. CDR3 size: 14 residues. V was clipped by 5 bases and J by 1 base; unmatched bases: 4. In germline, CDR1 is SEHNR, CDR2 FQNEAQ (reference sequence). CDR3 DNA sequence: TGTGCCAGCAGCCAGGGACAGTTCCAAGAGACCCAGTACTTC. It yields the protein CASSQGQFQETQYF.

This clone was picked up one time. The chain joins TRBV27 to TRBJ2-3; unclear D gene. Trimming took off 2 bases at V and 4 bases at J, with 16 bases between the two ends. The CDR3 is 16 amino acids. Germline V lookup: CDR1 MNHEY, CDR2 SMNVEV (reference sequence). CDR3 in DNA: TGTGCCAGCAGTTTAGGATGGGGTGCGGAAGCAGATACGCAGTATTTT. Translation gives CASSLGWGAEADTQYF.

The chain carries TRBV30 and TRBJ2-7; D might be TRBD2 (7 bases). Germline lookup yields CDR1 GTSNPN and CDR2 SVGIG (reference sequence). The ends were cut back, 1 base at V and 4 bases at J, with 17 bases in the middle. The CDR3 is 15 residues long. In DNA form, the CDR3 reads TGTGCCTGGAGTGGAGGGGAGGGACACCTATACGAGCAGTACTTC. Protein sequence: CAWSGGEGHLYEQYF. The full variable domain, in which reference TRBV30 and TRBJ2-7 provide the parts outside the CDR3, is SQTIHQWPATLVQPVGSPLSLECTVEGTSNPNLYWYRQAAGRGLQLLFYSVGIGQISSEVPQNLSASRPQDRQFILSSKKLLLSDSGFYLCAWSGGEGHLYEQYFGPGTRLTVT.

This sequence joins TRBV29-1 and TRBJ1-1, with D tentatively TRBD1 (5 bases). The V end lost 5 bases, the J end lost 3 bases, and 16 bases lay between the germline ends. Germline-derived CDR1 and CDR2 are SQVTM and ANQGSEA. This CDR3 comprises 14 residues. The CDR3 loop is CSVLRGARDTEAFF. DNA of the CDR3: TGCAGCGTTCTCCGGGGTGCCAGGGACACTGAAGCTTTCTTT.

The chain employs TRBV3-1 (or the pseudogene TRBV3-2) and TRBJ2-7, with 8 bases fitting TRBD1. The CDR3 length is 13 residues. J gave up 4 bases and V 3 bases, and 2 bases lay outside the gene matches. Germline V gives CDR1 LGHDT, CDR2 YNNKEL (reference sequence). The CDR3 DNA reads as TGTGCCAGCAGCCACAACAGGGGGTACGAGCAGTACTTC. Its translation: CASSHNRGYEQYF.

The chain couples TRBV11-2 to TRBJ1-1; tentatively, D is TRBD1 (6 bases). Per the germline V gene, CDR1 is SGHAT and CDR2 is FQNNGV. This CDR3 is 14 amino acids long. V was trimmed by 6 bases and J by 2 bases, leaving 13 bases between them. CDR3 sequence (DNA): TGTGCCAGCAGGTTCGGGGGGGCAAACACTGAAGCTTTCTTT. Protein product: CASRFGGANTEAFF.

There are a few counts of this clone. The chain carries TRBV4-1 and TRBJ1-3; weak D call: TRBD1 (5 bases). This CDR3 contains 15 residues. Germline values: CDR1 MGHRA, CDR2 YSYEKL. Trimming took 6 bases from V and 3 from J, leaving 15 bases between them. The CDR3: CASSNERGRGNTIYF. CDR3 nucleotide sequence: TGCGCCAGCAGTAACGAGAGGGGACGTGGAAACACCATATATTTT.

A few counts support this clone. The genes are TRBV6-2 or TRBV6-3 and TRBJ1-6; D not certain. With 6 bases removed from V and 8 bases from J, the gap between germline ends came to 11 bases. Per germline, CDR1 MNHEY and CDR2 SVGEGT. CDR3 length: 13 residues. This CDR3 is CASSRNRDSPLHF. CDR3 bases: TGTGCCAGCAGCCGAAATAGGGATTCACCCCTCCACTTT.

The rearrangement uses TRBV19 and TRBJ1-2; D unclear. From germline, CDR1 is LNHDA and CDR2 SQIVND (reference sequence). This CDR3 region has 14 residues. The germline V and J ends were trimmed by 0 bases and 4 bases, with 9 bases remaining between them. The CDR3 nucleotides are TGTGCCAGTAGTATAGATATAACAGTCTATGGCTACACCTTC. This sequence encodes CASSIDITVYGYTF.

This clone showed up just once. The J gene is TRBJ2-7, the V gene TRBV11-2; D may be TRBD1 (5 bases). The CDR3 runs 15 residues. With 5 bases removed from V and 9 bases from J, the gap between germline ends came to 23 bases. Germline V gene data show CDR1 as SGHAT and CDR2 as FQNNGV. The CDR3 loop is CASSRLTEGAGGQYF. CDR3 DNA: TGTGCCAGCAGCCGACTTACGGAAGGGGCAGGCGGGCAGTACTTC.

CDR3 sequence: CASSGMNRGDEKLFF. CDR3 in DNA: TGTGCCAGCAGTGGGATGAACAGGGGCGATGAAAAACTGTTTTTT. The gene calls are TRBV25-1 and TRBJ1-4; 7 bases line up with TRBD1. Trimming took 4 bases from V and 6 from J; bases not matched to a gene: 8. This CDR3 contains 15 residues. Germline V CDR1 and CDR2: MGHDK, SYGVNS.

In its sample, this clone was seen once. The V gene is TRBV7-2, the J gene TRBJ2-1; D is perhaps TRBD1 or TRBD2 (5 bases each). The CDR3 consists of 15 residues. From germline, CDR1 is SGHTA and CDR2 FQGNSA. Trimming took off 8 bases at V and 5 bases at J, with 19 bases between the two ends. The DNA of the CDR3 is TGTGCCAGCTCCTCTTATTGGGGGACGGACAATGAGCAGTTCTTC. As protein: CASSSYWGTDNEQFF.

The chain joins TRBV10-1 to TRBJ2-7; 7 positions match TRBD1. The V gene end was trimmed by 9 bases and the J gene end by 4 bases; junction bases not matched to a gene: 9. The germline V gene encodes CDR1 WNHNN and CDR2 SYGVQD (reference sequence). The CDR3 sequence is 13 residues long. The CDR3 region has the DNA TGCGCCAGGCGCGGAGACAGGGCTTACGAGCAGTACTTC. Residues: CARRGDRAYEQYF.